The clone carrying this T cell receptor beta chain was counted only a few times. For the second PCR, which ran for about 7 to 11 cycles, a sample-barcoded 5' primer and a J-beta primer mix were used. MiXCR, applied by TCRdb to the 5' RACE reads, yields one record per CDR3 protein. This sample has around 1.5 million distinct CDR3 sequences, with around 35% found just once. This CDR3 spans 14 amino acids. Trimming took 0 bases from V and 6 from J, leaving 11 bases between them. In germline, CDR1 is SGHRS, CDR2 YFSETQ. These data belong to a study of blood T cells in healthy people across ages. The receptor's source is a woman aged 25 to 39 in good health. The chain recombines TRBV5-1 with TRBJ2-3; D not certain. The sample taken for sequencing was blood. CDR3 nucleotide sequence: TGCGCCAGCAGCTTGGGGCCGGACGGCGATACGCAGTATTTT. Translation: CASSLGPDGDTQYF. The full variable domain, in which reference TRBV5-1 and TRBJ2-3 provide the parts outside the CDR3, is KAGVTQTPRYLIKTRGQQVTLSCSPISGHRSVSWYQQTPGQGLQFLFEYFSETQRNKGNFPGRFSGRQFSNSRSEMNVSTLELGDSALYLCASSLGPDGDTQYFGPGTRLTVL.